Shown below are 3 T cell receptor beta chains from a single sample sequenced in a study of cytomegalovirus exposure and HLA in healthy donors. 13 Jbeta primers and 60 Vbeta primers were used for the PCR. Libraries were prepared by immunoSEQ multiplex PCR; TCRdb keeps only in-frame clonotypes and omits some of them. Recorded for this sample: around 75,000 clones. Sequencing was done on a sample of PBMCs. The receptors shown here come from a boy aged 10-17 years in good health and CMV-seronegative.

This chain links TRBV10-1 with TRBJ2-2; D is unresolved. Germline CDR1 WNHNN, CDR2 SYGVQD (reference sequence). The germline V and J ends were trimmed by 6 bases and 5 bases, with 7 bases remaining between them. CDR3 length: 12 amino acids. The CDR3 loop reads CASSLGTGELFF. The CDR3, as DNA: TGCGCCAGCAGCCTCGGTACCGGGGAGCTGTTTTTT.

The V call is TRBV30, the J call TRBJ2-3; D is undetermined. CDR1 is GTSNPN, CDR2 SVGIG, per germline (reference sequence). V lost 2 bases and J lost 1, with 10 bases in between. CDR3 length: 14 amino acids. Written as DNA, the CDR3 is TGTGCCTGGAGTTTTAGCTCCCGCACAGATACGCAGTATTTT. As protein: CAWSFSSRTDTQYF.

The rearrangement joins TRBV9 to TRBJ2-7; unclear D gene. The germline CDR1 and CDR2 sequences are SGDLS and YYNGEE. Trimming removed 2 bases at V and 0 bases at J, with 9 bases between. The CDR3 loop spans 14 amino acids. The CDR3 loop is CASSVSYGSYEQYF. The CDR3 nucleotides read TGTGCCAGCAGCGTCTCCTATGGCTCCTACGAGCAGTACTTC.